This TCR beta chain was obtained from a study of T cell changes during pregnancy in multiple sclerosis. The germline V gene has CDR1 SGHDT and CDR2 YYEEEE. The CDR3 covers 17 residues. V shed 2 bases and J 1 base; nucleotides not matched to a gene: 10. TCRdb keeps only in-frame clones here, not all; method: immunoSEQ multiplex PCR. The repertoire holds 50,000 or so clones, with around 93% as singletons. Sequencing was performed on peripheral blood, taken in the second trimester of pregnancy. The V gene is TRBV5-6, the J gene TRBJ2-5, with 8 bases identical to TRBD2. The receptor was derived from a female donor with multiple sclerosis, enrolled in a pregnancy study. The CDR3 coding sequence is TGTGCCAGCAGCTTCGGCGCACTAGCGGAATTCCAAGAGACCCAGTACTTC. Its protein is CASSFGALAEFQETQYF.